This T cell receptor (beta chain) emerged from a study of Ad26.COV2.S vaccination and SARS-CoV-2 variants. For the study at large: Ad26.COV2.S shots went into the muscle once or twice, 56 days apart.

Repertoires were generated with immunoSEQ multiplex PCR, while TCRdb's copy carries only in-frame clones and drops some. The sample includes approximately 280,000 clones, 87% of them seen just once. Per germline, CDR1 MNHEY and CDR2 SVGAGI. The CDR3 runs to 13 residues. The V gene lost 8 bases and the J gene lost 2 bases, with 12 bases spanning the gap. This sample's treatment: roughly 20 received Ad26.COV2.S at low or high dose, single or two shots; five or six received placebo; per-sample allocation not given. Sampling happened 63 days after the first vaccine or placebo injection. Details on this clone: What it binds is unknown.

Study results and limitations: TCR breadth and depth estimates may have understated total T cell responses.

The TCR sequence derives from a person between 18 and 59 years old who received the Ad26.COV2.S COVID-19 vaccine or a placebo. The chain links TRBV6-5 to TRBJ1-2; a possible D gene is TRBD1 (6 bases). Specimen: peripheral blood, collected in a trial of Ad26.COV2.S vaccine versus placebo. CDR3 amino acids: CASGLQGNYGYTF. The CDR3 bases are TGTGCCAGCGGCCTCCAGGGGAACTATGGCTACACCTTC.